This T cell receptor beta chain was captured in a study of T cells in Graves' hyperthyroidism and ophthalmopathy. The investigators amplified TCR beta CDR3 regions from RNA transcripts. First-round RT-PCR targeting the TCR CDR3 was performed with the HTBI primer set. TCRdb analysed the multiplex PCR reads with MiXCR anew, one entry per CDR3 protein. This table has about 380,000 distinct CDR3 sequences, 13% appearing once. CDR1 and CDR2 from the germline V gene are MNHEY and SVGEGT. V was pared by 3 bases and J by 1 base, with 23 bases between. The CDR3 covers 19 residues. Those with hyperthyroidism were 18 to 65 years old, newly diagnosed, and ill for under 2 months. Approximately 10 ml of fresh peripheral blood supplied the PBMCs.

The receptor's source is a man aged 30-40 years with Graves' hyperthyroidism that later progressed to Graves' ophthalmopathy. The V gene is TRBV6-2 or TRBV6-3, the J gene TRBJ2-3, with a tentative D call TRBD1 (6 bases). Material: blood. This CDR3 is CASSYVSGGELGGTDTQYF. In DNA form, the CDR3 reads TGTGCCAGCAGTTATGTTAGTGGGGGCGAACTGGGTGGCACAGATACGCAGTATTTT.